The clone carrying this T cell receptor (beta chain) turned up a few times. Its specificity is unknown. The germline V gene encodes CDR1 SGHRS and CDR2 YFSETQ. The CDR3 has 13 amino acids. V shed 0 bases and J shed 4 bases, with 7 bases lying between them. Each CDR3 protein gets one entry after TCRdb re-called the 5' RACE reads with MiXCR. Of nearly 300,000 distinct CDR3 sequences listed, 7.5% to 9.5% are singletons. The data belong to a study of T cells after yellow fever vaccination. Study background: Fractions with few cells were prepared using SMART-Seq v4 Ultra Low Input.

Study-level findings and limits: Repertoires sorted by FACS could include abundant clonotypes that are contaminants from the bulk population. By day 5 rather than day 15, the secondary response had peaked, though it was weaker.

The sequences come from CD4+ T cells sorted from PBMCs, collected 5 days after the yellow fever booster vaccination. This sequence was found in a man younger than 35 who received the YFV17D yellow fever vaccine. The V and J genes are TRBV5-1 and TRBJ2-5, with D uncertain. The CDR3 sequence: CASSLGRIETQYF. The DNA for the CDR3 is TGCGCCAGCAGCTTGGGTCGGATAGAGACCCAGTACTTC.